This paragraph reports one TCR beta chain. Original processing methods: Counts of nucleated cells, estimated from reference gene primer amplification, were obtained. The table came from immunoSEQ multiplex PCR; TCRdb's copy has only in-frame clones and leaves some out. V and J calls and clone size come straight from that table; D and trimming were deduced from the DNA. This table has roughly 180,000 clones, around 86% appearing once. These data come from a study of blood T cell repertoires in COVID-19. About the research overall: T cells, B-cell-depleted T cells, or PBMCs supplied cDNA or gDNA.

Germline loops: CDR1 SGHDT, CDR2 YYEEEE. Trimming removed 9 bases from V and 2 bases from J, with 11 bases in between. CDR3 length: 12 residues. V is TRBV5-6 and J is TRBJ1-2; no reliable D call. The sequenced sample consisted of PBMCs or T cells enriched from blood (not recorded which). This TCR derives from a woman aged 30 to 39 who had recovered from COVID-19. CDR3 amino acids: CATSSENYGYTF. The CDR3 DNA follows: TGTGCCACCTCCAGCGAAAACTATGGCTACACCTTC.